This is a list of T cell receptor beta chains from one sample in a study of CD8+ T cells in alopecia areata. Assay: immunoSEQ multiplex PCR; the TCRdb copy retains only in-frame clones and omits some. The table has 210,000 or so clones, just over 65% seen once. Source: CD4+ T cells sorted from blood, taken at roughly week 45, from a patient treated with tofacitinib. The receptors were gathered from a human donor with alopecia areata. Both conserved end residues are part of each CDR3. Some rows mark clone size as missing; the rest say once, few, many or name a class of expanded clone.

j_gene | abundance | len | v_gene | CDR3aa
TRBJ1-2 | - | 17 | TRBV4-1 | CASSQDLGGTGNYGYTF
TRBJ2-3 | - | 9 | TRBV29-1 | CSVGDTQYF
TRBJ2-2 | few | 13 | TRBV12-5 | CASRTVNTGELFF
TRBJ2-7 | once | 15 | TRBV18 | CASSPSTGTSHEQYF
TRBJ1-4 | few | 14 | TRBV30 | CAWRRSGGNEKLFF
TRBJ2-1 | - | 14 | TRBV29-1 | CSVERDREDNEQFF
TRBJ1-2 | - | 13 | TRBV30 | CAWSVTVNYGYTF
TRBJ1-6 | - | 13 | TRBV25-1 | CASSEVRDSPLHF
TRBJ2-7 | - | 15 | TRBV5-1 | CASSFLGGDPYEQYF
TRBJ2-3 | - | 12 | TRBV7-8 | CASGLHGDTQYF
TRBJ1-2 | - | 13 | TRBV30 | CAWREQGAGGYTF
TRBJ1-1 | once | 15 | TRBV7-3 | CASSPTDRGDTEAFF
TRBJ1-6 | - | 14 | TRBV9 | CASSVAGSDSPLHF
TRBJ2-1 | few | 15 | TRBV2 | CASSYTGVWDNEQFF
TRBJ2-3 | once | 15 | TRBV9 | CASSFGEGGGDTQYF
TRBJ1-6 | - | 17 | TRBV7-2 | CASSPRWRQGLSSPLHF
TRBJ2-7 | - | 12 | TRBV2 | CASSDRGNEQYF
TRBJ1-2 | - | 14 | TRBV2 | CASSDGSIYYGYTF
TRBJ2-3 | few | 17 | TRBV29-1 | CSVEDPPPGRGTDTQYF
TRBJ2-4 | - | 14 | TRBV5-6 | CASSLYTRRDIQYF
TRBJ2-5 | - | 15 | TRBV7-2 | CASSSKGEGRETQYF
TRBJ1-5 | - | 16 | TRBV2 | CASRSLASGDSQPQHF
TRBJ2-7 | - | 14 | TRBV7-9 | CASSLGPPITEQYF
TRBJ1-5 | - | 13 | TRBV29-1 | CSVEEQGGQPQHF
TRBJ2-7 | - | 14 | TRBV5-1 | CASSPTGTVYEQYF
TRBJ2-2 | - | 16 | TRBV11-3 | CASSLAGHPNTGELFF
TRBJ1-2 | - | 13 | TRBV5-4 | CASSFSAGNGYTF
TRBJ2-7 | - | 13 | TRBV11-1 | CASSLTPGDEQYF
TRBJ1-1 | - | 12 | TRBV29-1 | CSALEVNTEAFF
TRBJ1-1 | - | 11 | TRBV29-1 | CSFRRRGEAFF
TRBJ1-5 | few | 15 | TRBV6-5 | CASSTPGHANQPQHF
TRBJ1-5 | - | 13 | TRBV5-4 | CASSEQGVEPQHF
TRBJ1-2 | once | 14 | TRBV27 | CASSLSQDVYGYTF
TRBJ2-4 | - | 15 | TRBV2 | CASSNDGGSKNIQYF
TRBJ1-2 | - | 16 | TRBV25-1 | CASSIKQGTANYGYTF
TRBJ1-1 | - | 16 | TRBV29-1 | CSVEWKGKGRYTEAFF
TRBJ1-6 | - | 17 | TRBV27 | CASSFWTGGGYYSPLHF
TRBJ1-1 | many | 14 | TRBV12-5 | CASGARDPNTEAFF
TRBJ1-1 | - | 11 | TRBV29-1 | CSVEDRTEAFF